The entry below describes one TCR beta chain. Its antigen is as yet unknown. The source of the sample is a study of early T cells in non-severe SARS-CoV-2 infection. The CDR3 is 15 residues long. With V trimmed by 4 bases and J by 3 bases, 8 bases remained unmatched. Germline loops: CDR1 SGHRS, CDR2 YFSETQ. TCRdb independently ran MiXCR on the 5' RACE reads; one entry per CDR3 protein. Here the sample spans approximately 90,000 distinct CDR3 sequences, roughly 12% being singletons. Study-level results: VDJdb-based matching was biased toward anti-spike CD8 responses and missed private and CD4 specificities.

The J gene is TRBJ2-7, the V gene TRBV5-1; 9 bases agree with TRBD1. Source: whole blood, taken at baseline. The TCR was taken from an adult who was a healthcare worker with PCR-confirmed SARS-CoV-2 infection or an uninfected control (not recorded which). The CDR3 sequence is CASSLEGQGRYEQYF. In DNA form, the CDR3 reads TGCGCCAGCAGCCTGGAGGGACAGGGACGCTACGAGCAGTACTTC. Full variable domain (rest looked up from reference TRBV5-1 and TRBJ2-7): KAGVTQTPRYLIKTRGQQVTLSCSPISGHRSVSWYQQTPGQGLQFLFEYFSETQRNKGNFPGRFSGRQFSNSRSEMNVSTLELGDSALYLCASSLEGQGRYEQYFGPGTRLTVT.